This paragraph covers one T cell receptor beta chain sequence. With a J-beta primer mix and a sample-barcoded 5' primer, a second PCR ran about 7 to 12 cycles. All samples gave at least 3 million CDR3-containing paired-end reads. TCRdb processed the 5' RACE reads anew with MiXCR; each CDR3 protein has one entry. Here the sample spans around 1,500,000 distinct CDR3 sequences, 28% being singletons. The data stem from a study of blood T cells in healthy people across ages. Deletions cut 6 bases from V and 8 bases from J, with 16 bases between. This CDR3 has 14 amino acids. Germline CDR1 and CDR2: MNHEY and SVGAGI.

The chain uses TRBV6-5 and TRBJ1-4; D is undetermined. Material: blood. This TCR was sampled from a woman aged 25 to 39 in good health. Here the CDR3 reads CASSRDRSREKLFF. The DNA of the CDR3 is TGTGCCAGCAGCCGTGACCGGAGTCGGGAAAAACTGTTTTTT.